The source of this TCR beta chain is a study of cytomegalovirus exposure and HLA in healthy donors. About the research overall: Tens of millions of unique TCR sequences came from HLA-typed donors in an early release.

Germline V gene sequence: CDR1 SEHNR, CDR2 FQNEAQ (reference sequence). The CDR3 runs 12 residues. Both 60 Vbeta primers and 13 Jbeta primers went into the PCR. The assay was immunoSEQ multiplex PCR, and TCRdb's table has in-frame clones only and misses some. Of around 200,000 clones listed, approximately 80% were seen once; the top ten hold more than 8.5%. Comments on this clone: One end of the junction is discordant with germline, which a read error may explain.

The receptor comes from a woman between 50 and 59 years old in good health and CMV-seropositive. Sequenced sample: PBMCs. V is TRBV7-9 and J is TRBJ1-5, with D possibly being TRBD1 (5 bases). The CDR3 here is CSSSFGGQPQHF. The DNA of the CDR3 is TGTTCCAGCAGCTTCGGGGGTCAGCCCCAGCATTTT.